This T cell receptor beta chain emerged from a study of regulatory T cells in long-lasting Graves disease. This sample's time point: newly diagnosed GD, antithyroid drugs for less than 3 months. From PBMCs, RNA was extracted and then used to make the TCR library. Researchers made TCR beta libraries by using iRepertoire HTBI primers and running Arm-PCR on CDR3 regions. TCRdb passed the multiplex PCR reads through MiXCR, listing each CDR3 protein once. The repertoire includes hundreds of thousands of distinct CDR3 sequences, about 16% of them detected once, and 12% sits in the top ten. V gave up 4 bases and J gave up 4 bases; unmatched junction bases: 4. The CDR3 totals 15 residues. Germline V CDR1 and CDR2: MNHEY, SMNVEV (reference sequence). This clonotype was seen repeatedly, ten times or more. The same sample was also used in a study of T cells in Graves' hyperthyroidism and ophthalmopathy. That study adds: Over 18 months, lack of ophthalmopathy progression marked Graves' hyperthyroidism as stable.

The clonotype comes from a young man with Graves disease. The J gene is TRBJ1-5, the V gene TRBV27; 10 bases map to TRBD1. The specimen comprised peripheral blood mononuclear cells (PBMCs), sampled at new diagnosis, from a patient treated with antithyroid drugs. The CDR3 sequence is CASSWSGQGNQPQHF. DNA of the CDR3: TGTGCCAGCAGTTGGTCGGGACAGGGGAATCAGCCCCAGCATTTT.